This TCR beta chain was identified in a study of cytomegalovirus exposure and HLA in healthy donors. With respect to this clone: As yet, its antigen is unknown. The junction departs from the called germline gene at one end, perhaps through a read error.

The CDR3 is 15 amino acids. Germline CDR1 reads SNHLY; CDR2 reads FYNNEI. Findings and limits, study-wide: V- and J-gene trimming of TCR beta was linked (in a later analysis) to a missense DCLRE1C variant. Altogether, 164 TCR beta chains were recorded as cytomegalovirus-associated.

PCR primers comprised 60 Vbeta and 13 Jbeta primers. Source study methods: The count from a later analysis was some 83 million unique TCR beta chains, 9.5 million to 13 million of them shared. The assay was immunoSEQ multiplex PCR, and TCRdb's table has in-frame clones only and misses some. D and trimming come from the DNA, and the V and J calls and clone size come from that table. The table shows around 55,000 clones, with roughly 74% occurring only once. Donors were ostensibly healthy at sampling, although undocumented immune exposures were probable. The sequence was collected from a female donor in good health and CMV-seronegative. The sample was PBMCs. The V call is TRBV2, the J call TRBJ2-3; 8 bases agree with TRBD2. Written as DNA, the CDR3 is TGTACCAGCAGGGAAGCCGGGACTAGTTCAGATACGCAGTATTTT. Amino acids: CTSREAGTSSDTQYF.